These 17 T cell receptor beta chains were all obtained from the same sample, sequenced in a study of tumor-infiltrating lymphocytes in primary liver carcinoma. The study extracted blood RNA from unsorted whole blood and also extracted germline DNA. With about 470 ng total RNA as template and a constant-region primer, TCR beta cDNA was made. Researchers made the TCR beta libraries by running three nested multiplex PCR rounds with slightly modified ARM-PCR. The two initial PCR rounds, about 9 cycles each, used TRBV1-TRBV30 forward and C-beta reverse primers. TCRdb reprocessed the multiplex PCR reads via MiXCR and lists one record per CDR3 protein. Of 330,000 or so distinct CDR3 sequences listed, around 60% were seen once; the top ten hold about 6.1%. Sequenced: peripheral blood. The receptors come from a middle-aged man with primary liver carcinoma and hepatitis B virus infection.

CDR3 coding DNA: TGTGCCAGCTCACGGGGACTAGCGGGAGTCGACGAGCAGTACTTC. Protein product: CASSRGLAGVDEQYF. The chain combines TRBV18 with TRBJ2-7, with TRBD2 identical over 14 bases. Germline assignment: CDR1 KGHSH and CDR2 LQKENI. Trimming at V came to 4 bases and at J to 5 bases, leaving 4 bases not matched to a gene. CDR3 length: 15 amino acids.

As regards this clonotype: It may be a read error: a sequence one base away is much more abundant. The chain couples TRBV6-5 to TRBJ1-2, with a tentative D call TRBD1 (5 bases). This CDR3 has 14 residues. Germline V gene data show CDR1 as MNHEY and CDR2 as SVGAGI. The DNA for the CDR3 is TGTGCCAACAGTTACACCTTCCAGGGAAGTGGCTACACCTTC. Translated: CANSYTFQGSGYTF.

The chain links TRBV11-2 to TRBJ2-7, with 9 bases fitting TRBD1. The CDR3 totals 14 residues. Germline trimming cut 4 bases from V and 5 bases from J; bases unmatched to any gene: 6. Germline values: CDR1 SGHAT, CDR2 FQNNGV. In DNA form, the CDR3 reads TGTGCCAGCAGCTCAGGACAGGGGATCCACGAGCAGTACTTC. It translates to CASSSGQGIHEQYF.

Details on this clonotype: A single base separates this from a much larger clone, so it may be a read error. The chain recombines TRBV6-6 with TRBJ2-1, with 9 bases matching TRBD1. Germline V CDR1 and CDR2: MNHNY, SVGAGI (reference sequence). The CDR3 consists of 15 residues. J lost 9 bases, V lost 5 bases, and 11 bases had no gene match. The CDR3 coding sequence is TGTGCCAGCAGTCCTCCCCGGACAGGGGAGGGTGAGCAGTTCTTC. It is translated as CASSPPRTGEGEQFF.

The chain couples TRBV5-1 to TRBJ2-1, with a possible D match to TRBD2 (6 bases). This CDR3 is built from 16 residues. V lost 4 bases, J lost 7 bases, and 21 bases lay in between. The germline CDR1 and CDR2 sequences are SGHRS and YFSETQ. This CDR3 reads CASSPDDRGGWNEQFF. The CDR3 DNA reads TGCGCCAGCAGCCCCGATGATAGGGGAGGTTGGAATGAGCAGTTCTTC.

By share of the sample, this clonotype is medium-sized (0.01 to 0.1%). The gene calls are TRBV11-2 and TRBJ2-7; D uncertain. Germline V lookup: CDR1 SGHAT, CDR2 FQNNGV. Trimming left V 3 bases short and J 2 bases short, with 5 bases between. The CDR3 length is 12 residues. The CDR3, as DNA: TGTGCCAGCAGCTTCATCACCTACGAGCAGTACTTC. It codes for CASSFITYEQYF.

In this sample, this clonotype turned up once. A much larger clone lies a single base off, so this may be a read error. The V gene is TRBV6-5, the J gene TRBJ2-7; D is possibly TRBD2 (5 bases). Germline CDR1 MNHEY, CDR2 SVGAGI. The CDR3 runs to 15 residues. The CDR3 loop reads CASAKGWQEAYERYF. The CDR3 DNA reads TGTGCCAGCGCTAAGGGTTGGCAGGAGGCCTACGAGCGGTACTTC.

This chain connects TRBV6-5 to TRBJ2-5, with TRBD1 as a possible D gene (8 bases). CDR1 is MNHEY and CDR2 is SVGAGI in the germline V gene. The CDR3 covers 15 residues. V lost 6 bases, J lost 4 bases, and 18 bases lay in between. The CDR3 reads CASRIGQGGGETQYF. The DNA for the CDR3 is TGTGCCAGCAGGATAGGACAGGGAGGGGGAGAGACCCAGTACTTC.

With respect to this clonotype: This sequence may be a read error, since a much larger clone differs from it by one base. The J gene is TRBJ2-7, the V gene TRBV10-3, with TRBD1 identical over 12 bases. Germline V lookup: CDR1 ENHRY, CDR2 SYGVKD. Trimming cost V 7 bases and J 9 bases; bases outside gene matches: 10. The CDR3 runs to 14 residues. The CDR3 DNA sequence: TGTGCCATCAAAGGGACAGGGGGCGGTTCCGGGCAGTACTTC. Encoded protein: CAIKGTGGGSGQYF.

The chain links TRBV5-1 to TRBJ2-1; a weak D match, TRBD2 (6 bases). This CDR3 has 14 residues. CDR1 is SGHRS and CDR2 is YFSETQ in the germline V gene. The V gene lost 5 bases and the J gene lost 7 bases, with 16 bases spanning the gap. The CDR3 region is CASSDGTCWNEQFF. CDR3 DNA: TGCGCCAGCAGTGATGGGACTTGCTGGAATGAGCAGTTCTTC.

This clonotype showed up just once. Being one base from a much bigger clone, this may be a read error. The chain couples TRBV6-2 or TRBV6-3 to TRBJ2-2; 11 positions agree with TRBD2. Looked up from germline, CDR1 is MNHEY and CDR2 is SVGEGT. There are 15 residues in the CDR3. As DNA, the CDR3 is TGTGTCAGCAGCGGACTAGCGGGCTACACCGGGGAGCTGTTTTTT. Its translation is CVSSGLAGYTGELFF.

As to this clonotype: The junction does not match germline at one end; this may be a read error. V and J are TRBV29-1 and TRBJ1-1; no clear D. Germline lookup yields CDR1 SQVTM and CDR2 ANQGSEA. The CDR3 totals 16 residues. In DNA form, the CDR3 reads TGCAGCCTTGAAGATCTGGAGCCAATAAAGAACACTGAAGCTTTCTTT. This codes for CSLEDLEPIKNTEAFF.

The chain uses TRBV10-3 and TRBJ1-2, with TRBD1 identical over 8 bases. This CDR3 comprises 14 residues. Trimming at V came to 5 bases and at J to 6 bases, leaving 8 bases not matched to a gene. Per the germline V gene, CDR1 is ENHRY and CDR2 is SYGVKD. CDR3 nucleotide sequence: TGTGCCATCAGTATTGAGACAGGGGCACATGGCTACACCTTC. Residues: CAISIETGAHGYTF.

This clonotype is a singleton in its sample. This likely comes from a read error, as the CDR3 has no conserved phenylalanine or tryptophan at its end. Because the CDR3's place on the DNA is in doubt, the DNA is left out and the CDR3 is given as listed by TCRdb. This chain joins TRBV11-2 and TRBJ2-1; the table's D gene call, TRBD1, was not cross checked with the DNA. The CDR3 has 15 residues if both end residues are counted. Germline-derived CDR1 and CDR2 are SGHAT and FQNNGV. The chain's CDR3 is CASSARTGMPVEQFL.

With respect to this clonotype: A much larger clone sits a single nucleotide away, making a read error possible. CDR3 DNA sequence: TGCGCCAGCAGATTGGGGGACCACTCCTACGAGCAGTACTTC. This encodes CASRLGDHSYEQYF. J is TRBJ2-7 and V is TRBV5-1; either TRBD1 or TRBD2 may supply D (5 bases each). Germline V gene lookup returns CDR1 SGHRS and CDR2 YFSETQ. The CDR3 runs 14 residues. Based on the CDR3 plus reference TRBV5-1 and TRBJ2-7, the full variable domain is KAGVTQTPRYLIKTRGQQVTLSCSPISGHRSVSWYQQTPGQGLQFLFEYFSETQRNKGNFPGRFSGRQFSNSRSEMNVSTLELGDSALYLCASRLGDHSYEQYFGPGTRLTVT.

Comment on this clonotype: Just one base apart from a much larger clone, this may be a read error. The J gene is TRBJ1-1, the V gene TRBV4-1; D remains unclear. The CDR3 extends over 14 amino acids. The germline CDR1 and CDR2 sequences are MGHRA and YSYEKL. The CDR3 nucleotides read TGCGCCATCAGCCATACCCGGCGGAGCACTGAAGCTTTCTTT. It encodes CAISHTRRSTEAFF.

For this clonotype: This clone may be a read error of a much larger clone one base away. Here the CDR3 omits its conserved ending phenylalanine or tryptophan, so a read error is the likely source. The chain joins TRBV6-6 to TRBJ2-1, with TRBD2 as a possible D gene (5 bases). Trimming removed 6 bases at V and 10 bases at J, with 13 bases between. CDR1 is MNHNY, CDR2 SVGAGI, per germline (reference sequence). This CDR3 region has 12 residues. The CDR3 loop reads CASSYPPGEQFL. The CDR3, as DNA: TGTGCCAGCAGCTACCCCCCGGGGGAGCAGTTCTTA.